This T cell receptor beta chain was observed in a study of CD8+ T cells in alopecia areata. Extracted RNA was reverse transcribed, and the resulting cDNA served as sequencing template. The data were produced by immunoSEQ multiplex PCR, yet TCRdb's version contains in-frame clones alone and is incomplete. The data contain roughly 200,000 clones, around two fifths of them seen just once; the ten biggest clones take up just under 0.5%. The treatment was: oral pan-JAK inhibitor, 5-10 mg twice daily. J gave up 2 bases and V 3 bases, and 4 bases lay outside the gene matches. The CDR3 has 15 residues. Germline assignment: CDR1 SGHTA and CDR2 FQGNSA.

This receptor was identified in a human donor with alopecia areata. The chain recombines TRBV7-2 with TRBJ2-5, with 9 bases lining up with TRBD2. The source material was CD4+ T cells sorted from blood, sampled at week 34, from a patient treated with tofacitinib. The CDR3, as DNA: TGTGCCAGCAGCTTGGGGCTAGCGGGACAAGAGACCCAGTACTTC. Protein: CASSLGLAGQETQYF.